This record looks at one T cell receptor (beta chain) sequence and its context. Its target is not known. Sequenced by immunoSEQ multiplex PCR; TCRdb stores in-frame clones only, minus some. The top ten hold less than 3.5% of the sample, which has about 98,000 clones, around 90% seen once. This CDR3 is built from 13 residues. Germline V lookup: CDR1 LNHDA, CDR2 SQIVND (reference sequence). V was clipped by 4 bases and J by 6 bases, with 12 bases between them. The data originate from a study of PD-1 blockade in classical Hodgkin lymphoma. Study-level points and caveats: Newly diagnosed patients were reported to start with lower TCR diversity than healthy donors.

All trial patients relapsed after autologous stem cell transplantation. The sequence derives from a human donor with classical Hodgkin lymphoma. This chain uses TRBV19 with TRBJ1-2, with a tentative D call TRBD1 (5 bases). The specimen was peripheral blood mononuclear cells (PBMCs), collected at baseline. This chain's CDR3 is CASSTWDGDGYTF. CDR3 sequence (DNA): TGTGCCAGTAGTACCTGGGACGGTGATGGCTACACCTTC.